This T cell receptor (beta chain) came from a study of T cells after posttransplantation cyclophosphamide. Study-wide results and limits: Later blood repertoires were often dominated by clones from the donor CD8+ memory compartment. Recipient CMV seropositivity and CMV reactivation strongly tracked TRB clonality. Tissue-infiltrating T cells from skin or gut overlapped little with blood T cells.

Germline V lookup: CDR1 SGDLS, CDR2 YYNGEE. The V end lost 0 bases, the J end lost 6 bases, and 15 bases lay between the germline ends. The CDR3 runs to 16 residues. Data came from immunoSEQ multiplex PCR; TCRdb stores just in-frame clones and leaves some out. The sample contains approximately 5,400 clones, none of them singletons. Treatment was busulfan-fludarabine conditioning, a marrow graft, and cyclophosphamide on days +3 and +4. This clone has ten or more counts. What it binds is unknown. The TCR was taken from a male patient over 55 who received an allogeneic stem cell transplant from a related donor, was CMV-positive, and had no GVHD. Some T cells may originate from the graft donor. The rearrangement joins TRBV9 to TRBJ1-4, with D maybe TRBD1 (5 bases). The sample in question was PBMCs, obtained after allogeneic stem cell transplant with posttransplant cyclophosphamide. CDR3 protein: CASSVESGGDYEKLFF. The CDR3, as DNA: TGTGCCAGCAGCGTAGAATCGGGGGGAGATTATGAAAAACTGTTTTTT.